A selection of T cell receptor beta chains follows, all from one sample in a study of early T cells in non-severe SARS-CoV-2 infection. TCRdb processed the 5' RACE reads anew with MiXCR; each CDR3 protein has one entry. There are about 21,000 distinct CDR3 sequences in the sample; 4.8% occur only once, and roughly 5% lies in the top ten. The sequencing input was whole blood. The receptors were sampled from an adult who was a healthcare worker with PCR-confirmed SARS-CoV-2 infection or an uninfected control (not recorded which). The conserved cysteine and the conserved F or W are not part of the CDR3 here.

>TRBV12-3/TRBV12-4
ASSFSSHSGANVLT
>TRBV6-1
ASSERGPPDEQY
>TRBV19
ASSIGDRQH
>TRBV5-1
ASSETGPGAQY
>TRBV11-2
ASSLQLAGGHNEQF
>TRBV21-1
ASSRQFNEKLF
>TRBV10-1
ASSEQTNTEAF
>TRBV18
ASSPGLLEYGYT
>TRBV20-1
SARKDTNTEAF
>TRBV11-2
ASSTDRAFSGNTIY
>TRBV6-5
ASSYRIGFTDTQY
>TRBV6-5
ASRGGGLGYGYT
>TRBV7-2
ASSWGQDTEAF
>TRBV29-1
SVHAGATNEKLF
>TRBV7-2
ASSSGHLLRGYT
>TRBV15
ATSRVATSGYNEQF
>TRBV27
ASSSPAGGNNYEQY
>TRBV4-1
ASSQGSGFAEAF
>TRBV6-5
ASSKRAPSQGSYEQY
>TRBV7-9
ASSPQTREKQETQY
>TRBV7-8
ASSLASIPDEQF
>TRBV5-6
ASSLPGPLKDEAF
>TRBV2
ATSGLPFSGANVLT
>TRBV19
ASTNLNTEAF
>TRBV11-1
ASSSRDRDYEQY
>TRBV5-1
ASGWTGGIYEQY
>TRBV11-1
ASSSGSDIYQETQY
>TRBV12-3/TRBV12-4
ASSTTSGGAEVEETQY
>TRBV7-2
TSGRDAAYEQY
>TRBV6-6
ASSTQLAGVAETQY
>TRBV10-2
ASSPGTPNYNEQF
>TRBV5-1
ASSWRTGGSFRTQY
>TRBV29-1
SVGGGATDTQY
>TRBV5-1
ASSPGAGQGNQPQH
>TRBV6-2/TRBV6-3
ASDDGGGNSNQPQH
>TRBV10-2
ASSDYFGQPQH
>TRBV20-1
SAPRGSDNQPQH
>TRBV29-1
SGKLAGVTDTQY
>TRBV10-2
ASNFNAKAF
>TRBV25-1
ASGPPTSGRANEQF
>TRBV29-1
SARGGDADEQY
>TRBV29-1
SVERYTKEQY
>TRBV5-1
ASSLVAGLNYNEQF
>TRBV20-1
SARDLPTGVYEQY
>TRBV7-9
ASSPKEITQETQY
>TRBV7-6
ASSQTGGVGKLF
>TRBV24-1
ATSEVAGGTLEQF
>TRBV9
ASSVFGTSTDTQY
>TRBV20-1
SVGSTSGRAIYEQF
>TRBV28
ASSFGLGSGYT
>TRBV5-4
ASSFTTGANVLT